This T cell receptor (beta chain) derives from a study of Ad26.COV2.S vaccination and SARS-CoV-2 variants. Whole-study context: Ad26.COV2.S given intramuscularly, once or twice 56 days apart.

The table lists this clone with a few counts. What it recognizes is unknown. V was clipped by 1 base and J by 8 bases, with 8 bases between them. This CDR3 has 12 amino acids. CDR1 is LGHNA, CDR2 YSLEER, per germline. Some clones are missing from TCRdb's copy, which holds only in-frame ones; the method was immunoSEQ multiplex PCR. The sample has about 350,000 clones; 86% are singletons. Indicated treatment: roughly 18 received Ad26.COV2.S at low or high dose, single or two shots; a few received placebo; per-sample allocation not given. Sample collection was performed on day 63 after the first vaccine or placebo injection. The vaccine antigen was prefusion-stabilized Wuhan SARS-CoV-2 spike. Study-level results: Whether participants received vaccine or placebo, their non-spike TCR breadth was similar.

The material was peripheral blood, obtained in a trial of Ad26.COV2.S vaccine versus placebo. The clonotype was recovered from a person between 18 and 65 years old who received the Ad26.COV2.S COVID-19 vaccine or a placebo. The chain has TRBV4-3 and TRBJ1-2, with D unclear. In DNA, the CDR3 is TGCGCCAGCAGCCAAGCCGAGGAGGGCTACACCTTC. Its protein is CASSQAEEGYTF.